The text below deals with one T cell receptor (beta chain). What it binds is unknown. This specimen belongs to a study of OX40 agonist ivuxolimab in advanced cancers. Broader study findings: CD8+ T cells were the subset that, on average, had more expanded clones than CD4+.

Germline-derived CDR1 and CDR2 are SGHNT and YENEEA. The CDR3 is made up of 13 amino acids. V lost 5 bases to trimming and J lost 8 bases; unmatched junction nucleotides: 6. Clones were read by immunoSEQ multiplex PCR, and TCRdb kept only the in-frame ones, dropping some. The sample has 39,000 or so clones; 85% to 90% are singletons. The specimen comprised CD4+ or CD8+ T cells sorted from blood, sampled in a trial of the OX40 agonist ivuxolimab. This clonotype originated in an adult with an advanced solid tumor such as melanoma, head and neck, liver or kidney cancer. V is TRBV11-3 and J is TRBJ2-1; 7 positions agree with TRBD1. The CDR3 loop is CASSEYQGDEQFF. Written as DNA, the CDR3 is TGTGCCAGCAGCGAATACCAGGGGGATGAGCAGTTCTTC.